Presented here are 25 T cell receptor beta chains from one specimen sequenced in a study of T cell responses to AZD1222 COVID-19 vaccine. Clones were read by immunoSEQ multiplex PCR, and TCRdb kept only the in-frame ones, dropping some. The sample records 70,000 or so clones, roughly four fifths being singletons. Sequenced material: peripheral blood, taken 28 days after the second AZD1222 dose. The origin of the receptors is an adult who received the AZD1222 COVID-19 vaccine.

The genes are TRBV19 and TRBJ1-4; 8 bases match TRBD1. The CDR3 totals 15 residues. Per the germline V gene, CDR1 is LNHDA and CDR2 is SQIVND (reference sequence). The ends lost 3 bases at V and 4 bases at J; junction bases unmatched: 4. As DNA, the CDR3 is TGTGCCAGTAGTATTCTCGACAGGGGTAATGAAAAACTGTTTTTT. The encoded protein is CASSILDRGNEKLFF.

The V call is TRBV7-9, the J call TRBJ1-1, with 9 nucleotides matching TRBD1. The CDR3 totals 16 residues. The germline V gene encodes CDR1 SEHNR and CDR2 FQNEAQ (reference sequence). Unmatched junction bases numbered 15, after V lost 2 bases and J lost 11 bases. This chain's CDR3 is CASSLSRQGQGNQAFF. CDR3 in DNA: TGTGCCAGCAGCTTAAGTCGCCAGGGACAGGGTAATCAGGCTTTCTTT.

This chain connects TRBV28 to TRBJ1-1, with TRBD1 matching 7 bases. The CDR3 sequence is 15 residues long. V gave up 4 bases and J gave up 0 bases; unmatched junction bases: 5. Per the germline V gene, CDR1 is MDHEN and CDR2 is SYDVKM. The CDR3 loop is CASSSPGQLNTEAFF. The CDR3 bases are TGTGCCAGCAGTTCCCCGGGACAGTTGAACACTGAAGCTTTCTTT.

The V gene is TRBV24-1, the J gene TRBJ2-3, with TRBD2 matching 7 bases. The CDR3 spans 14 residues. From germline, CDR1 is KGHDR and CDR2 SFDVKD. J lost 4 bases, V lost 9 bases, and 9 bases had no gene match. This chain's CDR3 is CATWGRVTADTQYF. The CDR3 region has the DNA TGTGCCACCTGGGGGAGGGTGACAGCAGATACGCAGTATTTT.

The genes are TRBV7-9 and TRBJ1-5; possibly TRBD1 for D (6 bases). V dropped 5 bases and J dropped 7 bases, with 18 bases sitting between them. The CDR3 extends over 15 amino acids. Germline lookup yields CDR1 SEHNR and CDR2 FQNEAQ (reference sequence). CDR3 residues: CASSARTDAGQPQHF. In DNA form, the CDR3 reads TGTGCCAGCAGCGCGCGGACAGACGCTGGACAGCCCCAGCATTTT.

The V and J genes are TRBV5-1 and TRBJ2-1; D ambiguous. This CDR3 spans 15 amino acids. Germline-derived CDR1 and CDR2 are SGHRS and YFSETQ. Trimming shortened V by 3 bases and J by 5 bases, and 15 bases separated the two germline ends. The chain's CDR3 is CASSSWMTDHNEQFF. The CDR3 DNA reads TGCGCCAGCAGCTCCTGGATGACCGACCACAATGAGCAGTTCTTC.

V is TRBV7-8 and J is TRBJ2-3; TRBD2 matches 8 bases. The trim removed 1 base at V and 4 bases at J, leaving 7 bases unmatched. Germline CDR1 SGHVS, CDR2 FQNEAQ. The CDR3 loop spans 16 amino acids. For the CDR3, the DNA is TGTGCCAGCAGCTTAGTCCTCGGGGGGGCCGCAGATACGCAGTATTTT. Amino acid sequence: CASSLVLGGAADTQYF. Looking up the rest from reference TRBV7-8 and TRBJ2-3 gives the full variable domain: GAGVSQSPRYKVAKRGQDVALRCDPISGHVSLFWYQQALGQGPEFLTYFQNEAQLDKSGLPSDRFFAERPEGSVSTLKIQRTQQEDSAVYLCASSLVLGGAADTQYFGPGTRLTVL.

The chain combines TRBV6-1 with TRBJ2-3, with 12 nucleotides matching TRBD2. The CDR3 runs to 16 residues. Germline-derived CDR1 and CDR2 are MNHNS and SASEGT. The J segment lost 6 bases and the V segment lost 6 bases, leaving 10 bases of the junction unmatched. The CDR3 is CASRELAGGPRDTQYF. The CDR3, as DNA: TGTGCCAGCAGGGAACTAGCGGGGGGCCCACGGGATACGCAGTATTTT.

The gene calls are TRBV29-1 and TRBJ2-2, with TRBD1 matching 7 bases. CDR3 length equals 16 residues. After removal of 4 bases from V and 4 bases from J, the junction contained 12 bases not matched to a gene. Germline V gene data show CDR1 as SQVTM and CDR2 as ANQGSEA. The CDR3 DNA sequence: TGCAGCGTTGTTAGAGGCAGGGGGTTTGGCACCGGGGAGCTGTTTTTT. It codes for CSVVRGRGFGTGELFF.

The V and J genes are TRBV4-1 and TRBJ1-2, with TRBD1 matching 7 bases. Germline trimming cut 8 bases from V and 3 bases from J; bases unmatched to any gene: 15. Germline V gene lookup returns CDR1 MGHRA and CDR2 YSYEKL. This CDR3 has 16 residues. CDR3 in amino acids: CASRRGQGSSDYGYTF. The CDR3 bases are TGCGCCAGCCGGAGGGGGCAGGGAAGTTCCGACTATGGCTACACCTTC.

This clone was seen only a few times. V usage is TRBV9 and J usage is TRBJ1-2; D gene ambiguous. The CDR3 extends over 13 amino acids. Trimming cost V 4 bases and J 5 bases, with 12 bases left between them. Germline values: CDR1 SGDLS, CDR2 YYNGEE. For the CDR3, the DNA is TGTGCCAGCAGCCCCCTTCAGGAGTATGGCTACACCTTC. Translation: CASSPLQEYGYTF.

This chain joins TRBV7-2 and TRBJ1-2; 10 bases fit TRBD1. Germline-derived CDR1 and CDR2 are SGHTA and FQGNSA. With 5 bases clipped from V and 8 bases from J, the junction kept 5 bases outside the gene matches. This CDR3 has 13 residues. CDR3 sequence (DNA): TGTGCCAGCAGCCGACAGGGGGCTCAAGGCTACACCTTC. It encodes CASSRQGAQGYTF.

This clone ranks as medium-sized. Within the sample, other DNA sequences also encode this same CDR3. The J gene is TRBJ2-1, the V gene TRBV3-1 (or the pseudogene TRBV3-2); D uncertain. The CDR3 contains 15 residues. CDR1 and CDR2 from the germline V gene are LGHDT and YNNKEL (reference sequence). The V end lost 4 bases, the J end lost 2 bases, and 12 bases lay between the germline ends. DNA for the CDR3: TGTGCCAGCAGCCTCGACCGAGGCCCCTACAATGAGCAGTTCTTC. Its translation is CASSLDRGPYNEQFF.

The chain couples TRBV4-1 to TRBJ1-5; D remains ambiguous. CDR1 and CDR2 (germline): MGHRA, YSYEKL. The V gene lost 2 bases and the J gene lost 4 bases, with 6 bases spanning the gap. This CDR3 has 13 residues. CDR3 protein: CASSQRGNQPQHF. The CDR3 coding sequence is TGCGCCAGCAGCCAACGAGGGAATCAGCCCCAGCATTTT.

The sample holds a few counts of this clone. The chain couples TRBV5-4 to TRBJ1-5; the D gene is possibly TRBD1 (5 bases). This CDR3 has 15 residues. Germline-derived CDR1 and CDR2 are SGHNT and YYREEE (reference sequence). With 2 bases removed from V and 3 bases from J, the gap between germline ends came to 12 bases. For the CDR3, the DNA is TGTGCCAGCAGCTTTGGAGGGGACCCCAATCAGCCCCAGCATTTT. Translation gives CASSFGGDPNQPQHF.

This chain links TRBV11-3 with TRBJ2-2; the D gene is possibly TRBD1 (5 bases). There are 14 residues in the CDR3. The V and J ends lost 2 bases and 5 bases respectively, with 9 bases between them. Germline assignment: CDR1 SGHNT and CDR2 YENEEA. The DNA of the CDR3 is TGTGCCAGCAGCTTAAGGGGTGGAACCGGGGAGCTGTTTTTT. Amino acid sequence: CASSLRGGTGELFF.

Only a few counts were recorded for this clone. The V gene is TRBV3-1 (or the pseudogene TRBV3-2), the J gene TRBJ1-1; D not certain. Germline CDR1 LGHDT, CDR2 YNNKEL (reference sequence). Trimming took 0 bases from V and 1 from J, leaving 12 bases between them. The CDR3 totals 16 residues. CDR3 protein: CASSQDPVRGNTEAFF. As DNA, the CDR3 is TGTGCCAGCAGCCAAGATCCCGTTAGAGGGAACACTGAAGCTTTCTTT.

The V call is TRBV6-5, the J call TRBJ1-5, with 9 bases matching TRBD1. CDR1 is MNHEY, CDR2 SVGAGI, per germline. The CDR3 is made up of 15 amino acids. Losses at the gene ends were 5 bases for V and 4 bases for J; bases not matched to a gene: 6. CDR3 in amino acids: CASSSGTGNNQPQHF. In DNA form, the CDR3 reads TGTGCCAGCAGTAGTGGGACAGGGAATAATCAGCCCCAGCATTTT.

This chain joins TRBV7-9 and TRBJ2-7, with D tentatively TRBD2 (7 bases). Deletions cut 2 bases from V and 2 bases from J, with 13 bases between. The CDR3 has 15 amino acids. Germline V lookup: CDR1 SEHNR, CDR2 FQNEAQ (reference sequence). DNA for the CDR3: TGTGCCAGCAGCTTAAAAGGGGGGGAGACCTACGAGCAGTACTTC. It codes for CASSLKGGETYEQYF.

The chain has TRBV5-6 and TRBJ2-2, with D tentatively TRBD2 (6 bases). The CDR3 covers 17 residues. Per germline, CDR1 SGHDT and CDR2 YYEEEE. Between the trimmed V and J ends, which lost 4 bases and 1 base, there was a span of 17 bases. The CDR3: CASSPSVLAENTGELFF. The CDR3 DNA follows: TGTGCCAGCAGCCCGTCCGTCTTAGCGGAGAACACCGGGGAGCTGTTTTTT.

This clone came up once. The chain's CDR3 is CASSQPFNISAGYTF. The CDR3 nucleotides read TGCGCCAGCAGCCAACCGTTTAATATATCCGCTGGCTACACCTTC. This chain uses TRBV4-3 with TRBJ1-2; D uncertain. CDR1 LGHNA and CDR2 YSLEER come from the germline V gene. Trimming removed 2 bases at V and 7 bases at J, with 17 bases between. The CDR3 extends over 15 amino acids.

J is TRBJ1-6 and V is TRBV2; D unresolved. Germline CDR1 and CDR2: SNHLY and FYNNEI. The V end was cut by 8 bases, the J end by 0 bases, with 8 bases between. The CDR3 has 14 residues. CDR3 coding DNA: TGTGCCAGCTCGATCAGCTCCTATAATTCACCCCTCCACTTT. This encodes CASSISSYNSPLHF.

This clone was detected many times. This chain joins TRBV27 and TRBJ1-1, with a weak D call TRBD1 (5 bases). Trimming removed 6 bases from V and 0 bases from J, with 11 bases in between. Germline assignment: CDR1 MNHEY and CDR2 SMNVEV (reference sequence). CDR3 length equals 14 residues. The CDR3 sequence: CASRYGGVNTEAFF. The CDR3 DNA is TGTGCCAGCAGGTACGGGGGGGTGAACACTGAAGCTTTCTTT.

The chain joins TRBV13 to TRBJ2-3; D gene uncertain. CDR1 is PRHDT, CDR2 FYEKMQ, per germline (reference sequence). V dropped 2 bases and J dropped 4 bases, with 10 bases sitting between them. CDR3 length: 14 residues. This CDR3 reads CASSLQASSDTQYF. The CDR3 region has the DNA TGTGCCAGCAGCTTACAGGCCTCATCAGATACGCAGTATTTT.

This clone was picked up one time. The rearrangement joins TRBV6-2 or TRBV6-3 to TRBJ2-7, with 7 bases lining up with TRBD1. V gave up 0 bases and J gave up 2 bases; unmatched junction bases: 7. Germline V lookup: CDR1 MNHEY, CDR2 SVGEGT. CDR3 length equals 16 residues. The DNA of the CDR3 is TGTGCCAGCAGTTACTCGATGTACCAGGGGGCCTACGAGCAGTACTTC. Its protein product is CASSYSMYQGAYEQYF.